These 13 T cell receptor beta chains share one sample of origin, sequenced in a study of beta chain features in type 1 diabetes. cDNA synthesis used the whole RNA isolate, giving expressed TCRB sequences. Only in-frame clones appear in the TCRdb table, and some are missing; sequencing was by immunoSEQ multiplex PCR. The sample consists of around 330,000 clones, approximately 9.9% of them appearing once. Sequencing was carried out using naive CD4+ T cells from blood. These receptor sequences come from a woman aged 25-40 years in good health.

The table lists this clone with a few counts. This rearrangement joins TRBV5-6 to TRBJ2-1; D perhaps matches TRBD2 (5 bases). CDR1 SGHDT and CDR2 YYEEEE come from the germline V gene. V lost 7 bases, J lost 2 bases, and 16 bases lay in between. This CDR3 region has 15 residues. The CDR3 protein is CASGDPRVAYNEQFF. CDR3 DNA: TGTGCCAGCGGAGACCCGCGGGTGGCCTACAATGAGCAGTTCTTC.

The chain is built from TRBV6-5 and TRBJ2-2, with 7 bases matching TRBD1. Per germline, CDR1 MNHEY and CDR2 SVGAGI. This CDR3 contains 14 residues. With V trimmed by 8 bases and J by 1 base, 4 bases remained unmatched. In DNA form, the CDR3 reads TGTGCCAGCCGGACAGGAGGGAACACCGGGGAGCTGTTTTTT. It translates to CASRTGGNTGELFF.

The chain employs TRBV19 and TRBJ2-2, with D perhaps matching TRBD1 (6 bases). Germline CDR1 reads LNHDA; CDR2 reads SQIVND (reference sequence). There are 16 residues in the CDR3. V was trimmed by 5 bases and J by 8 bases, leaving 21 bases between them. The CDR3: CASSSPGHPSKGELFF. Written as DNA, the CDR3 is TGTGCCAGTAGTTCACCGGGACACCCTTCGAAAGGGGAGCTGTTTTTT. The full variable domain, completed using reference TRBV19 and TRBJ2-2, is DGGITQSPKYLFRKEGQNVTLSCEQNLNHDAMYWYRQDPGQGLRLIYYSQIVNDFQKGDIAEGYSVSREKKESFPLTVTSAQKNPTAFYLCASSSPGHPSKGELFFGEGSRLTVL.

The chain couples TRBV28 to TRBJ2-5; a weak D match, TRBD2 (5 bases). Germline V gene lookup returns CDR1 MDHEN and CDR2 SYDVKM. The V end was cut by 5 bases, the J end by 9 bases, with 16 bases between. The CDR3 totals 13 residues. This chain's CDR3 is CASSLQSLGAQYF. The CDR3 region has the DNA TGTGCCAGCAGTCTTCAGAGCCTCGGGGCCCAGTACTTC.

This clone occurred a few times. The chain recombines TRBV2 with TRBJ2-5; D remains ambiguous. The length of the CDR3 is 16 residues. With 0 bases removed from V and 0 bases from J, the gap between germline ends came to 11 bases. Per germline, CDR1 SNHLY and CDR2 FYNNEI. CDR3 DNA: TGTGCCAGCAGTGAAGCGCGGCAGACCAACCAAGAGACCCAGTACTTC. Protein: CASSEARQTNQETQYF.

This clone was seen a few times. This chain joins TRBV19 and TRBJ2-3, with TRBD1 matching 9 bases. Germline V gene data show CDR1 as LNHDA and CDR2 as SQIVND (reference sequence). V shed 6 bases and J 4 bases; nucleotides not matched to a gene: 8. The CDR3 extends over 15 amino acids. The DNA for the CDR3 is TGTGCCAGTAGCCCCGGACAGGGGCTCGCAGATACGCAGTATTTT. It encodes CASSPGQGLADTQYF.

Only a few counts were recorded for this clone. The V gene is TRBV5-1, the J gene TRBJ2-1; 10 nucleotides align to TRBD2. This CDR3 is 14 amino acids long. V lost 5 bases to trimming and J lost 6 bases; unmatched junction nucleotides: 5. Germline V gene sequence: CDR1 SGHRS, CDR2 YFSETQ. The CDR3 here is CASRRTSGPNEQFF. The CDR3 DNA sequence: TGCGCCAGCAGACGGACTAGCGGCCCCAATGAGCAGTTCTTC.

This rearrangement joins TRBV7-9 to TRBJ2-3, with TRBD1 as a possible D gene (6 bases). In germline, CDR1 is SEHNR, CDR2 FQNEAQ (reference sequence). The CDR3 runs 17 residues. V was clipped by 4 bases and J by 1 base, with 18 bases between them. CDR3: CASSYDRSTRGTDTQYF. As DNA, the CDR3 is TGTGCCAGCAGCTATGACAGGTCTACCCGGGGCACAGATACGCAGTATTTT. Based on the CDR3 plus reference TRBV7-9 and TRBJ2-3, the full variable domain is DTGVSQNPRHKITKRGQNVTFRCDPISEHNRLYWYRQTLGQGPEFLTYFQNEAQLEKSRLLSDRFSAERPKGSFSTLEIQRTEQGDSAMYLCASSYDRSTRGTDTQYFGPGTRLTVL.

The chain couples TRBV5-1 to TRBJ2-3; 9 bases map to TRBD1. This CDR3 has 15 residues. CDR1 and CDR2 (germline): SGHRS, YFSETQ. V lost 0 bases to trimming and J lost 2 bases; unmatched junction nucleotides: 1. The CDR3 DNA sequence: TGCGCCAGCAGCTTGGGACAGGGGGTCACAGATACGCAGTATTTT. Residues: CASSLGQGVTDTQYF.

This clone was picked up a small number of times. The chain has TRBV27 and TRBJ2-3; D possibly corresponds to TRBD2 (6 bases). CDR1 MNHEY and CDR2 SMNVEV come from the germline V gene (reference sequence). The CDR3 length is 13 residues. The V and J ends lost 6 bases and 6 bases respectively, with 13 bases between them. CDR3 region: CASSRGGWDTQYF. In DNA form, the CDR3 reads TGTGCCAGCAGCCGCGGAGGGTGGGATACGCAGTATTTT.

A few counts support this clone. V is TRBV2 and J is TRBJ2-5; TRBD1 agrees at 10 bases. The germline CDR1 and CDR2 sequences are SNHLY and FYNNEI. V was pared by 11 bases and J by 2 bases, with 5 bases of the junction left unmatched. This CDR3 is built from 13 residues. CDR3 in amino acids: CAGGDRGQETQYF. In DNA, the CDR3 is TGTGCCGGAGGGGACAGGGGTCAAGAGACCCAGTACTTC.

This clone was observed a handful of times. This chain joins TRBV9 and TRBJ2-7; D unclear. The V and J ends lost 2 bases and 1 base respectively, with 10 bases between them. Germline values: CDR1 SGDLS, CDR2 YYNGEE. This CDR3 is built from 14 residues. CDR3 nucleotide sequence: TGTGCCAGCAGCGTTGGTAGCCAATCCTACGAGCAGTACTTC. This translates into CASSVGSQSYEQYF.

This clone was detected a few times. The chain uses TRBV7-2 and TRBJ2-1; D is unclear. Trimming removed 0 bases at V and 7 bases at J, with 13 bases between. Germline CDR1 is SGHTA and CDR2 is FQGNSA. The CDR3 length is 15 residues. The CDR3 sequence is CASSLADTVVNEQFF. The CDR3 nucleotides read TGTGCCAGCAGCTTAGCAGACACTGTGGTGAATGAGCAGTTCTTC.